Shown below are 4 T cell receptor beta chains from a single sample sequenced in a study of T-cell memory formation after mild COVID-19. MiXCR was run by TCRdb on the 5' RACE reads, yielding one entry per CDR3 protein. The sample yields about 240,000 distinct CDR3 sequences, over 8.5% seen once. Sequences were obtained from PBMCs or a T cell subset sorted from them (not recorded which). Source of these receptors: a man in his late teens or twenties who had mild COVID-19 (a few samples of this study predate the infection). Cell type and time point are not known.

This chain links TRBV7-6 with TRBJ1-1, with TRBD1 matching over 7 bases. Germline CDR1 SGHVS, CDR2 FNYEAQ. The CDR3 is made up of 15 amino acids. The V segment lost 4 bases and the J segment 4 bases; nucleotides outside the gene matches: 9. CDR3 region: CASSYRQGVGTEAFF. CDR3 nucleotide sequence: TGTGCCAGCAGCTACCGACAGGGAGTGGGCACTGAAGCTTTCTTT.

J is TRBJ2-5 and V is TRBV12-3 or TRBV12-4; D ambiguous. V dropped 3 bases and J dropped 9 bases, with 8 bases sitting between them. The CDR3 runs 11 residues. CDR3 in DNA: TGTGCCAGCAGTTTCGGTGGGGCCCAGTACTTC. Translation gives CASSFGGAQYF.

In its sample, this clonotype was seen a few times. V is TRBV5-1 and J is TRBJ2-1; D assignment may be TRBD1 or TRBD2 (5 bases each). Germline-derived CDR1 and CDR2 are SGHRS and YFSETQ. Trimming left V 0 bases short and J 12 bases short, with 19 bases between. The CDR3 has 15 residues. The CDR3: CASSLVRDPALRQFF. CDR3 bases: TGCGCCAGCAGCTTGGTCCGGGACCCGGCATTGCGGCAGTTCTTC.

The CDR3 is CASSPLSSTDTQYF. The CDR3 DNA is TGTGCCAGCAGCCCGTTATCTAGCACAGATACGCAGTATTTT. The chain joins TRBV7-2 to TRBJ2-3, with D hard to call. Deletions cut 5 bases from V and 0 bases from J, with 9 bases between. CDR3 length: 14 amino acids. The germline V gene encodes CDR1 SGHTA and CDR2 FQGNSA. The whole variable domain, filled in from reference TRBV7-2 and TRBJ2-3, reads GAGVSQSPSNKVTEKGKDVELRCDPISGHTALYWYRQSLGQGLEFLIYFQGNSAPDKSGLPSDRFSAERTGGSVSTLTIQRTQQEDSAVYLCASSPLSSTDTQYFGPGTRLTVL.